This entry is about one T cell receptor beta chain. The sample originates from a study of blood T cell repertoires in COVID-19. The assay was immunoSEQ multiplex PCR, and TCRdb's table has in-frame clones only and misses some. The data show about 400,000 clones, more than 75% seen once. Unmatched junction bases numbered 10, after V lost 2 bases and J lost 8 bases. The CDR3 is 14 amino acids. The germline V gene encodes CDR1 SQVTM and CDR2 ANQGSEA. The chain combines TRBV29-1 with TRBJ1-2; the match to TRBD1 covers 8 bases. This clonotype originated in a woman in her thirties who had recovered from COVID-19. What was sequenced was PBMCs or T cells enriched from blood (not recorded which). The CDR3 is CSVEYMDRVMGYTF. For the CDR3, the DNA is TGCAGCGTTGAATATATGGACAGGGTTATGGGCTACACCTTC.